What follows are 24 T cell receptor beta chains derived from one specimen sequenced in a study of blood T cell repertoires in COVID-19 (dated by TCRdb to about 2020). Libraries came from the immunoSEQ multiplex PCR assay. TCRdb's version of the immuneACCESS table is confined to in-frame rearrangements and falls short of the full clone set. An unresolved V gene accounts for under half of the shortfall where checked; the remainder is of unknown origin. In this sample the table shows fewer than 150,000 clones, roughly 80% of which occur a single time. The leading ten clones occupy around 1.6% of the sample. The specimen was PBMCs or T cells enriched from blood (not recorded which). These receptors all come from a woman between 18 and 29 years old who had been exposed to COVID-19.

The rearrangement joins TRBV2 to TRBJ2-5, with 8 bases identical to TRBD2. J was trimmed by 3 bases and V by 3 bases; bases with no gene match: 3. CDR3 length: 14 residues. CDR1 is SNHLY, CDR2 FYNNEI, per germline. The CDR3 reads CASSETSAKETQYF. In DNA form, the CDR3 reads TGTGCCAGCAGTGAGACTAGCGCGAAAGAGACCCAGTACTTC.

The J gene is TRBJ1-1, the V gene TRBV5-4, with D unresolved. This CDR3 spans 17 amino acids. With 4 bases removed from V and 3 bases from J, the gap between germline ends came to 22 bases. Germline loops: CDR1 SGHNT, CDR2 YYREEE (reference sequence). The CDR3 spells CASSPRFGSETDTEAFF. The CDR3 DNA sequence: TGTGCCAGCAGCCCTAGGTTCGGCAGTGAGACGGACACTGAAGCTTTCTTT. Variable domain in full (rest from reference TRBV5-4 and TRBJ1-1): ETGVTQSPTHLIKTRGQQVTLRCSSQSGHNTVSWYQQALGQGPQFIFQYYREEENGRGNFPPRFSGLQFPNYSSELNVNALELDDSALYLCASSPRFGSETDTEAFFGQGTRLTVV.

Of note for this clone: The junction departs from the called germline gene at one end, perhaps through a read error. V usage is TRBV18 and J usage is TRBJ1-6, with 9 bases that match TRBD1. Germline-derived CDR1 and CDR2 are KGHSH and LQKENI. This CDR3 has 13 residues. The CDR3 loop is CASSPQGATPLHF. CDR3 nucleotides: TGTGCCAGCTCGCCACAGGGGGCAACACCCCTCCACTTT.

The CDR3 coding sequence is TGTGCCAGCAGTTTATCCCAGGGCAATCAGCCCCAGCATTTT. This encodes CASSLSQGNQPQHF. The V gene is TRBV28, the J gene TRBJ1-5; D gene ambiguous. Germline V CDR1 and CDR2: MDHEN, SYDVKM. Trimming pared 1 base from V and 2 bases from J, leaving 6 bases between. The CDR3 contains 14 residues. Together with reference TRBV28 and TRBJ1-5, the CDR3 gives the full variable domain: DVKVTQSSRYLVKRTGEKVFLECVQDMDHENMFWYRQDPGLGLRLIYFSYDVKMKEKGDIPEGYSVSREKKERFSLILESASTNQTSMYLCASSLSQGNQPQHFGDGTRLSIL.

This chain links TRBV16 with TRBJ1-5, with 10 bases matching TRBD1. The CDR3 has 17 residues. In germline, CDR1 is KGHSY, CDR2 FQNENV. The junction had 7 bases not matched to a gene; V was cut back by 4 bases and J by 1 base. CDR3 loop: CASSPTGGSRSNQPQHF. The DNA for the CDR3 is TGTGCCAGCAGCCCGACAGGGGGCAGTAGGAGCAATCAGCCCCAGCATTTT.

The chain carries TRBV10-3 and TRBJ2-1, with TRBD1 matching 9 bases. With 4 bases clipped from V and 8 bases from J, the junction kept 3 bases outside the gene matches. CDR1 and CDR2 from the germline V gene are ENHRY and SYGVKD. The CDR3 has 13 residues. CDR3 protein: CAISGTGVDEQFF. CDR3 nucleotides: TGTGCCATCAGTGGGACAGGGGTGGATGAGCAGTTCTTC.

V gene TRBV11-2 combines with J gene TRBJ1-5; 7 bases are shared with TRBD1. This CDR3 is 19 amino acids long. The ends lost 0 bases at V and 9 bases at J; junction bases unmatched: 20. The V gene's germline CDR1 is SGHAT and CDR2 FQNNGV. CDR3 nucleotides: TGTGCCAGCAGCTTAGATTGGGGGAGGAAGGGGGCGCTTATTTGGCCCCAGCATTTT. It encodes CASSLDWGRKGALIWPQHF.

The chain employs TRBV4-1 and TRBJ1-2; TRBD1 aligns across 7 bases. Germline CDR1 is MGHRA and CDR2 is YSYEKL. The junction had 4 bases not matched to a gene; V was cut back by 0 bases and J by 0 bases. CDR3 length: 16 residues. In DNA, the CDR3 is TGCGCCAGCAGCCAAGAAGGGACAGAAACTAACTATGGCTACACCTTC. Protein product: CASSQEGTETNYGYTF.

The chain joins TRBV7-2 to TRBJ2-2; 11 positions agree with TRBD2. Losses at the gene ends were 4 bases for V and 5 bases for J; bases not matched to a gene: 9. In germline, CDR1 is SGHTA, CDR2 FQGNSA. The CDR3 totals 17 residues. The CDR3 DNA is TGTGCCAGCAGCTCAAGGACCGGGACTAGCGGTACCGGGGAGCTGTTTTTT. Protein sequence: CASSSRTGTSGTGELFF.

The V and J genes are TRBV5-6 and TRBJ1-1, with 9 bases identical to TRBD1. The CDR3 totals 14 residues. V was pared by 3 bases and J by 5 bases, with 5 bases of the junction left unmatched. In germline, CDR1 is SGHDT, CDR2 YYEEEE. In DNA form, the CDR3 reads TGTGCCAGCAGCTGGGGACAGGGTTGGACTGAAGCTTTCTTT. Residues: CASSWGQGWTEAFF.

The rearrangement uses TRBV5-1 and TRBJ2-7, with 10 bases aligning to TRBD2. V was pared by 0 bases and J by 2 bases, with 2 bases of the junction left unmatched. The CDR3 is made up of 15 amino acids. Germline V gene data show CDR1 as SGHRS and CDR2 as YFSETQ. CDR3 sequence: CASSLGTSGAYEQYF. CDR3 nucleotides: TGCGCCAGCAGCTTGGGAACTAGCGGGGCCTACGAGCAGTACTTC.

This clone turned up a few times. This chain uses TRBV30 with TRBJ1-1; no clear D gene. The germline V gene has CDR1 GTSNPN and CDR2 SVGIG (reference sequence). The CDR3 contains 11 residues. V was trimmed by 5 bases and J by 10 bases, leaving 14 bases between them. The CDR3: CAWALNRPAFF. CDR3 in DNA: TGTGCCTGGGCCCTGAACAGACCAGCTTTCTTT.

This clone occurred once. This chain connects TRBV10-3 to TRBJ2-5; 8 nucleotides line up with TRBD2. CDR1 and CDR2 (germline): ENHRY, SYGVKD. J was trimmed by 0 bases and V by 0 bases; bases with no gene match: 9. The CDR3 length is 18 residues. In DNA, the CDR3 is TGTGCCATCAGTGAGTCACTAGCGGATGACATGTACCAAGAGACCCAGTACTTC. Residues: CAISESLADDMYQETQYF.

V usage is TRBV5-1 and J usage is TRBJ2-3, with TRBD1 identical over 7 bases. This CDR3 is built from 15 residues. Trimming cost V 7 bases and J 0 bases; bases outside gene matches: 8. The V gene's germline CDR1 is SGHRS and CDR2 YFSETQ. Here the CDR3 DNA reads TGCGCCAGCGGGGACGGGACAGCTAGCACAGATACGCAGTATTTT. As protein: CASGDGTASTDTQYF.

This chain uses TRBV30 with TRBJ2-7, with TRBD1 matching over 12 bases. The length of the CDR3 is 13 residues. CDR1 and CDR2 from the germline V gene are GTSNPN and SVGIG (reference sequence). The ends lost 4 bases at V and 7 bases at J; junction bases unmatched: 5. This CDR3 is CAWTRDRGQEQYF. Written as DNA, the CDR3 is TGTGCCTGGACCCGGGACAGGGGGCAAGAGCAGTACTTC.

The chain employs TRBV12-3 or TRBV12-4 and TRBJ2-1; a possible D gene is TRBD1 (5 bases). The CDR3 length is 12 residues. Trimming shortened V by 4 bases and J by 4 bases, and 5 bases separated the two germline ends. The DNA for the CDR3 is TGTGCCAGCAGTTGGACATACAATGAGCAGTTCTTC. Translating it yields CASSWTYNEQFF.

The gene calls are TRBV5-4 and TRBJ2-1; 8 bases fit TRBD2. Germline values: CDR1 SGHNT, CDR2 YYREEE (reference sequence). The V segment lost 5 bases and the J segment 8 bases; nucleotides outside the gene matches: 3. This CDR3 has 12 amino acids. CDR3 nucleotides: TGTGCCAGCAGGGGTAGCGGGGATGAGCAGTTCTTC. This encodes CASRGSGDEQFF.

The V call is TRBV30, the J call TRBJ1-4; 8 positions agree with TRBD1. Germline CDR1 and CDR2: GTSNPN and SVGIG (reference sequence). The CDR3 is 15 residues long. V was pared by 3 bases and J by 11 bases, with 14 bases of the junction left unmatched. The CDR3 sequence: CAWSPQWTGLGKLFF. The CDR3 region has the DNA TGTGCCTGGAGCCCCCAATGGACAGGGCTGGGGAAACTGTTTTTT.

The chain uses TRBV6-2 or TRBV6-3 and TRBJ1-5; D not certain. The germline CDR1 and CDR2 sequences are MNHEY and SVGEGT. The CDR3 consists of 14 residues. Between the trimmed V and J ends, which lost 4 bases and 0 bases, there was a span of 7 bases. CDR3 sequence (DNA): TGTGCCAGCAGTTCTTACTCTAGCAATCAGCCCCAGCATTTT. Its protein is CASSSYSSNQPQHF.

The V call is TRBV19, the J call TRBJ2-7, with 12 nucleotides matching TRBD2. The germline CDR1 and CDR2 sequences are LNHDA and SQIVND (reference sequence). There are 16 residues in the CDR3. J lost 3 bases, V lost 5 bases, and 8 bases had no gene match. The CDR3 nucleotides read TGTGCCAGTAGTGCGATGCCTAGCGGGAGGGGCTACGAGCAGTACTTC. It specifies CASSAMPSGRGYEQYF.

The rearrangement joins TRBV19 to TRBJ1-2; D call uncertain. V lost 3 bases and J lost 4, with 12 bases in between. The CDR3 has 14 amino acids. Germline-derived CDR1 and CDR2 are LNHDA and SQIVND (reference sequence). The CDR3 loop is CASSIYGNGYGYTF. CDR3 in DNA: TGTGCCAGTAGTATCTACGGGAATGGCTATGGCTACACCTTC.

The CDR3 here is CASSSGAITLGANVLTF. For the CDR3, the DNA is TGTGCCTCATCAAGCGGGGCTATTACTCTGGGGGCCAACGTCCTGACTTTC. The V gene is TRBV30, the J gene TRBJ2-6; 7 bases are a match to TRBD2. Germline V gene data show CDR1 as GTSNPN and CDR2 as SVGIG (reference sequence). The CDR3 length is 17 residues. V was pared by 7 bases and J by 4 bases, with 16 bases of the junction left unmatched.

The DNA of the CDR3 is TGCAGCGTACTTAACACACTGACTTATGGCTACACCTTC. Translating gives CSVLNTLTYGYTF. The chain has TRBV29-1 and TRBJ1-2; D remains unclear. This CDR3 contains 13 residues. V shed 6 bases and J shed 5 bases, with 16 bases lying between them. Germline CDR1 SQVTM, CDR2 ANQGSEA.

The chain carries TRBV5-1 and TRBJ1-1; 7 bases are a match to TRBD1. CDR1 and CDR2 from the germline V gene are SGHRS and YFSETQ. Trimming removed 0 bases from V and 6 bases from J; junction bases left unmatched: 2. The CDR3 consists of 13 residues. CDR3 sequence: CASSLATGAEAFF. The CDR3 DNA is TGCGCCAGCAGCTTGGCCACAGGGGCTGAAGCTTTCTTT.